The 5 T cell receptor beta chains presented below share a single source sample, sequenced in a study of blood T cell repertoires in COVID-19. TCRdb's table, derived via immunoSEQ multiplex PCR, lists solely in-frame clones and lacks some. The repertoire holds approximately 150,000 clones, with about nine tenths as singletons. Material for sequencing was peripheral blood. The receptors were gathered from a woman aged 55 to 70 with active or convalescent COVID-19.

Of note for this clone: The sample holds other DNA sequences that translate to the same CDR3. The chain carries TRBV19 and TRBJ1-2; D gene ambiguous. The germline V and J ends were trimmed by 4 bases and 7 bases, with 10 bases remaining between them. This CDR3 spans 12 amino acids. CDR1 is LNHDA, CDR2 SQIVND, per germline (reference sequence). CDR3 protein: CASSTLTGGYTF. The DNA for the CDR3 is TGTGCCAGTAGTACCCTGACGGGTGGCTACACCTTC. The entire variable domain, with the rest obtained from reference TRBV19 and TRBJ1-2, is as follows: DGGITQSPKYLFRKEGQNVTLSCEQNLNHDAMYWYRQDPGQGLRLIYYSQIVNDFQKGDIAEGYSVSREKKESFPLTVTSAQKNPTAFYLCASSTLTGGYTFGSGTRLTVV.

J is TRBJ1-6 and V is TRBV2; tentatively, D is TRBD1 (6 bases). Germline CDR1 and CDR2: SNHLY and FYNNEI. CDR3 length equals 15 residues. The V and J ends lost 6 bases and 6 bases respectively, with 15 bases between them. CDR3 sequence (DNA): TGTGCCAGCAGCTCCCAACAGGGATTTAATTCACCCCTCCACTTT. Its translation: CASSSQQGFNSPLHF.

This chain links TRBV6-5 with TRBJ1-1, with D possibly being TRBD1 (6 bases). Germline V lookup: CDR1 MNHEY, CDR2 SVGAGI. The V and J ends lost 4 bases and 1 base respectively, with 10 bases between them. The CDR3 totals 14 residues. CDR3 protein: CASSSKTGNTEAFF. The CDR3 nucleotides read TGTGCCAGCAGTTCTAAGACAGGGAACACTGAAGCTTTCTTT.

This clone was seen more than once but under ten times. This chain links TRBV5-1 with TRBJ1-4, with TRBD1 identical over 9 bases. This CDR3 has 15 residues. Germline CDR1 SGHRS, CDR2 YFSETQ. V lost 4 bases, J lost 7 bases, and 8 bases stayed unmatched. CDR3 region: CASSPTGGRSEKLFF. The CDR3 nucleotides are TGCGCCAGCAGCCCGACAGGGGGAAGGAGTGAAAAACTGTTTTTT. The full variable domain, its missing parts supplied by reference TRBV5-1 and TRBJ1-4, is KAGVTQTPRYLIKTRGQQVTLSCSPISGHRSVSWYQQTPGQGLQFLFEYFSETQRNKGNFPGRFSGRQFSNSRSEMNVSTLELGDSALYLCASSPTGGRSEKLFFGSGTQLSVL.

The V and J genes are TRBV18 and TRBJ1-6; 7 positions match TRBD1. The junction had 3 bases not matched to a gene; V was cut back by 0 bases and J by 10 bases. This CDR3 contains 14 residues. Per germline, CDR1 KGHSH and CDR2 LQKENI. The CDR3 here is CASSPPGQSSPLHF. CDR3 nucleotides: TGTGCCAGCTCACCACCGGGACAGTCCTCACCCCTCCACTTT. The full variable domain, rest sourced from reference TRBV18 and TRBJ1-6, is NAGVMQNPRHLVRRRGQEARLRCSPMKGHSHVYWYRQLPEEGLKFMVYLQKENIIDESGMPKERFSAEFPKEGPSILRIQQVVRGDSAAYFCASSPPGQSSPLHFGNGTRLTVT.